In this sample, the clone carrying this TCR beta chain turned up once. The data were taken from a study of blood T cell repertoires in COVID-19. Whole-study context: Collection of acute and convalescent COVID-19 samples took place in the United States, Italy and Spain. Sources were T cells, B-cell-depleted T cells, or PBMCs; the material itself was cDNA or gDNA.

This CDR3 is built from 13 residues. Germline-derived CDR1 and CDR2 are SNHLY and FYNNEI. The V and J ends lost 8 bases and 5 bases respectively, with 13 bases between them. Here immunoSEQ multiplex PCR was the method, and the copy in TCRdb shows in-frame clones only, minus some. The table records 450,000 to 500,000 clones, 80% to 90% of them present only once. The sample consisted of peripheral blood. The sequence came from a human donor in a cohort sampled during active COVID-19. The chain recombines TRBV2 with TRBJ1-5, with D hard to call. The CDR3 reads CASAVGGYQPQHF. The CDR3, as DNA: TGTGCCAGCGCGGTCGGAGGGTATCAGCCCCAGCATTTT.